The 7 T cell receptor beta chains below were found in one sample sequenced in a study of blood T cells in healthy people across ages. It was with a sample-barcoded 5' primer and a J-beta primer mix that a second PCR of about 7 to 12 cycles was run. TCRdb reprocessed the 5' RACE reads with MiXCR, giving one entry per CDR3 protein. The sample carries roughly 650,000 distinct CDR3 sequences, 32% recorded once. The sample was blood. These receptors all come from a woman older than 75 in good health.

This clonotype was detected a few times. The chain is built from TRBV18 and TRBJ1-2, with 9 bases aligning to TRBD1. Trimming removed 5 bases from V and 8 bases from J; junction bases left unmatched: 12. CDR3 size: 15 residues. Germline V lookup: CDR1 KGHSH, CDR2 LQKENI. Written as DNA, the CDR3 is TGTGCCAGCTCAGCGTGGGGACAGGGAAGTGGGGGCTACACCTTC. It is translated as CASSAWGQGSGGYTF.

This clonotype turned up a few times. For the CDR3, the DNA is TGTGCCTGGAGGAAAAAGACAGGGAATTATGAGCAGTTCTTC. Translating it yields CAWRKKTGNYEQFF. The chain employs TRBV30 and TRBJ2-1; 7 bases match TRBD1. V lost 3 bases and J lost 8; bases outside the gene matches: 10. CDR1 and CDR2 (germline): GTSNPN, SVGIG (reference sequence). The CDR3 is made up of 14 amino acids.

This clonotype was seen once. This sequence joins TRBV6-1 and TRBJ1-2; D remains ambiguous. The length of the CDR3 is 14 residues. Germline V gene sequence: CDR1 MNHNS, CDR2 SASEGT. Trimming cost V 0 bases and J 4 bases, with 9 bases left between them. DNA for the CDR3: TGTGCCAGCAGTGAAGCGCGCGGGAGCTATGGCTACACCTTC. Translation gives CASSEARGSYGYTF.

Details on this clonotype: This could be a read error, since a much larger clone is one nucleotide away. The chain uses TRBV7-9 and TRBJ2-5; D tentatively reads TRBD1 or TRBD2 (5 bases each). The J call may be incorrect, as the DNA end agrees better with TRBJ2-7. Germline V gives CDR1 SEHNR, CDR2 FQNEAQ (reference sequence). The CDR3 sequence is 15 residues long. The CDR3 spells CASSFLRQGSDEQYF. In nucleotides, the CDR3 is TGTGCCAGCAGCTTTCTTAGGCAGGGTAGCGACGAGCAGTACTTC.

V and J are TRBV6-6 and TRBJ1-1, with a weak D call TRBD1 (6 bases). With 6 bases removed from V and 4 bases from J, the gap between germline ends came to 18 bases. Germline V gives CDR1 MNHNY, CDR2 SVGAGI (reference sequence). CDR3 length: 15 amino acids. For the CDR3, the DNA is TGTGCCAGCAGCTCCGGGGGGCTATCGGGCACTGAAGCTTTCTTT. This translates into CASSSGGLSGTEAFF.

Ten or more counts support this clonotype. V and J are TRBV3-1 and TRBJ1-1; D is ambiguous. Per the germline V gene, CDR1 is LGHDT and CDR2 is YNNKEL (reference sequence). The V gene lost 0 bases and the J gene lost 3 bases, with 8 bases spanning the gap. This CDR3 spans 14 amino acids. CDR3 sequence reads: CASSQDPPYTEAFF. In nucleotides, the CDR3 is TGTGCCAGCAGCCAAGATCCACCGTACACTGAAGCTTTCTTT.

The J gene is TRBJ1-5, the V gene TRBV20-1, with no clear D. CDR3 length equals 12 residues. Trimming removed 2 bases from V and 3 bases from J, with 5 bases in between. Per the germline V gene, CDR1 is DFQATT and CDR2 is SNEGSKA (reference sequence). This CDR3 is CSARMANQPQHF. The CDR3 DNA reads TGCAGTGCTAGAATGGCCAATCAGCCCCAGCATTTT.